These T cell receptor beta chains were read from a single sample in a study of blood T cell repertoires in COVID-19. Profiling relied on immunoSEQ multiplex PCR, and the TCRdb table lists in-frame clones only, not all of them. The table lists some 250,000 clones, roughly four fifths of them singletons. The sequenced sample consisted of peripheral blood. The receptors were sampled from a woman between 18 and 29 years old with acute or convalescent COVID-19. CDR3s include the opening cysteine and the closing phenylalanine or tryptophan. A D gene is named only where the DNA matches it firmly. Clone size is stated in some rows and not others, as once, few, many or a class when expanded.

abundance: .
d_gene: .
j_gene: TRBJ1-5
v_gene: TRBV5-8
CDR3nt: TGTGCCAGCAGCTGGGGCAGGGTTCGCAATCAGCCCCAGCATTTT
CDR3aa: CASSWGRVRNQPQHF

abundance: .
d_gene: .
j_gene: TRBJ2-7
v_gene: TRBV5-4
CDR3nt: TGTGCCAGCAAGGACAAACTTCAGTTC
CDR3aa: CASKDKLQF

abundance: .
d_gene: TRBD1
j_gene: TRBJ1-5
v_gene: TRBV10-3
CDR3nt: TGTGCCATCAGTGAGTCCGGGACAGCTAATCAGCCCCAGCATTTT
CDR3aa: CAISESGTANQPQHF

abundance: .
d_gene: TRBD1
j_gene: TRBJ1-2
v_gene: TRBV28
CDR3nt: TGTGCCAGCAGTTTATCCGGGACAGGGGGCCGCTATGGCTACACCTTC
CDR3aa: CASSLSGTGGRYGYTF

abundance: once
d_gene: TRBD1
j_gene: TRBJ2-5
v_gene: TRBV6-5
CDR3nt: TGTGCCAGCAGCAAGGGGGCCCAAGAGACCCAGTACTTC
CDR3aa: CASSKGAQETQYF

abundance: .
d_gene: .
j_gene: TRBJ2-1
v_gene: TRBV7-9
CDR3nt: TGTGCCAGCACGCTAGGATTTGAAGAGCAGTTCTTC
CDR3aa: CASTLGFEEQFF

abundance: .
d_gene: TRBD1
j_gene: TRBJ2-2
v_gene: TRBV18
CDR3nt: TGTGCCACCCGACAGGGCCTGAACACCGGGGAGCTGTTTTTT
CDR3aa: CATRQGLNTGELFF

abundance: .
d_gene: TRBD2
j_gene: TRBJ2-1
v_gene: TRBV7-9
CDR3nt: TGTGCCAGCAGCTTAGTACTAGCGGGGAACAATGAGCAGTTCTTC
CDR3aa: CASSLVLAGNNEQFF

abundance: few
d_gene: .
j_gene: TRBJ1-5
v_gene: TRBV27
CDR3nt: TGTGCCAGCAGTTTTAGGGGTACCAATCAGCCCCAGCATTTT
CDR3aa: CASSFRGTNQPQHF

abundance: .
d_gene: .
j_gene: TRBJ1-4
v_gene: TRBV6-5
CDR3nt: TGTGCCAGCGCGGGGCGGGATAATGAAAAACTGTTTTTT
CDR3aa: CASAGRDNEKLFF

abundance: .
d_gene: TRBD2
j_gene: TRBJ2-7
v_gene: TRBV3-1/TRBV3-2
CDR3nt: TGTGCCAGCAGCCAAGACCCGACTAGCTACTCCTACGAGCAGTACTTC
CDR3aa: CASSQDPTSYSYEQYF

abundance: once
d_gene: .
j_gene: TRBJ1-5
v_gene: TRBV18
CDR3nt: TGTGCCAGCTCACCAGCAGGCCTTTATAGCAATCAGCCCCAGCATTTT
CDR3aa: CASSPAGLYSNQPQHF

abundance: .
d_gene: .
j_gene: TRBJ2-3
v_gene: TRBV27
CDR3nt: TGTGCCAGCAGTTTAGGTAGCGGCGGAGATACGCAGTATTTT
CDR3aa: CASSLGSGGDTQYF

abundance: .
d_gene: .
j_gene: TRBJ2-1
v_gene: TRBV5-8
CDR3nt: TGTGCCAGCAGCTTCGGGGGAGGCACCTACAATGAGCAGTTCTTC
CDR3aa: CASSFGGGTYNEQFF

abundance: .
d_gene: .
j_gene: TRBJ2-3
v_gene: TRBV10-3
CDR3nt: TGTGCCATCATGCGAGGCGGAGGGAGTGGGATCACAGATACGCAGTATTTT
CDR3aa: CAIMRGGGSGITDTQYF

abundance: few
d_gene: .
j_gene: TRBJ2-3
v_gene: TRBV27
CDR3nt: TGTGCCAGCAGTCCGCAGAGTATGGGGGCGGGCACAGATACGCAGTATTTT
CDR3aa: CASSPQSMGAGTDTQYF

abundance: few
d_gene: TRBD1
j_gene: TRBJ1-1
v_gene: TRBV28
CDR3nt: TGTGCCAGCAAGGGACAGATGAACACTGAAGCTTTCTTT
CDR3aa: CASKGQMNTEAFF

abundance: .
d_gene: .
j_gene: TRBJ1-3
v_gene: TRBV30
CDR3nt: TGTGCCTGGAGTGCCGGCACCATATATTTT
CDR3aa: CAWSAGTIYF

abundance: .
d_gene: TRBD2
j_gene: TRBJ2-7
v_gene: TRBV5-3
CDR3nt: TGTGCCAGAAGCTTGGACCGGACTAGCGGGAGTGTGTACGAGCAGTACTTC
CDR3aa: CARSLDRTSGSVYEQYF

abundance: .
d_gene: TRBD2
j_gene: TRBJ2-5
v_gene: TRBV10-2
CDR3nt: TGCGCCAGCAGTGATGGGGGACTAGCGGGAGTCGTACAAGAGACCCAGTACTTC
CDR3aa: CASSDGGLAGVVQETQYF

abundance: .
d_gene: .
j_gene: TRBJ2-3
v_gene: TRBV11-3
CDR3nt: TGTGCCAGCAGCTGGGGCGGCACAGATACGCAGTATTTT
CDR3aa: CASSWGGTDTQYF

abundance: .
d_gene: .
j_gene: TRBJ2-3
v_gene: TRBV7-6
CDR3nt: TGTGCCAGCAGCTTGAGTACTAGCACAGATACGCAGTATTTT
CDR3aa: CASSLSTSTDTQYF

abundance: .
d_gene: .
j_gene: TRBJ2-3
v_gene: TRBV4-3
CDR3nt: TGCGCCAGCAGCCAAGGGACACACACAGATACGCAGTATTTT
CDR3aa: CASSQGTHTDTQYF

abundance: .
d_gene: .
j_gene: TRBJ2-2
v_gene: TRBV4-3
CDR3nt: TGCGCCAGCAGCCAAGATCGGAACACCGGGGAGCTGTTTTTT
CDR3aa: CASSQDRNTGELFF

abundance: .
d_gene: TRBD2
j_gene: TRBJ2-1
v_gene: TRBV10-3
CDR3nt: TGTGCCATCAGTCAAACCGGGACTAGCGGCAACAATGAGCAGTTCTTC
CDR3aa: CAISQTGTSGNNEQFF

abundance: .
d_gene: TRBD1
j_gene: TRBJ2-1
v_gene: TRBV18
CDR3nt: TGTGCCAGCTCACCGGAAGACAGGGAACAGGCCTACAATGAGCAGTTCTTC
CDR3aa: CASSPEDREQAYNEQFF

abundance: .
d_gene: TRBD2
j_gene: TRBJ2-7
v_gene: TRBV6-2/TRBV6-3
CDR3nt: TGTGCCAGCAGTTACTCGTGGACTAGCGGGAGGGAGCAGTACTTC
CDR3aa: CASSYSWTSGREQYF

abundance: few
d_gene: TRBD2
j_gene: TRBJ2-1
v_gene: TRBV5-4
CDR3nt: TGTGCCAGCAGAATACTGGGTGTAGCGGGAGTTAATGAGCAGTTCTTC
CDR3aa: CASRILGVAGVNEQFF

abundance: .
d_gene: .
j_gene: TRBJ2-7
v_gene: TRBV27
CDR3nt: TGTGCCAGCAGCCTACGGGACTCCTTGGACGAGCAGTACTTC
CDR3aa: CASSLRDSLDEQYF

abundance: .
d_gene: .
j_gene: TRBJ2-1
v_gene: TRBV10-3
CDR3nt: TGTGCCACGGGGGCGGGAGTCATCGGGAATGAGCAGTTCTTC
CDR3aa: CATGAGVIGNEQFF

abundance: .
d_gene: TRBD2
j_gene: TRBJ2-3
v_gene: TRBV5-1
CDR3nt: TGCGCCAGCAGCTTGACTAGCGGGCCTAGCACAGATACGCAGTATTTT
CDR3aa: CASSLTSGPSTDTQYF

abundance: .
d_gene: TRBD1
j_gene: TRBJ2-7
v_gene: TRBV6-5
CDR3nt: TGTGCCAGCAGTTACGGGACAGGGGATACCTACGAGCAGTACTTC
CDR3aa: CASSYGTGDTYEQYF

abundance: few
d_gene: TRBD2
j_gene: TRBJ2-1
v_gene: TRBV7-6
CDR3nt: TGTGCCAGCAGCCCTCGGGTAGCGGGAGGGCAATACGAGCAGTTCTTC
CDR3aa: CASSPRVAGGQYEQFF

abundance: few
d_gene: TRBD2
j_gene: TRBJ2-7
v_gene: TRBV5-1
CDR3nt: TGCGCCAGCAGCATCGGACTAGAAGGCGAGCAGTACTTC
CDR3aa: CASSIGLEGEQYF

abundance: few
d_gene: TRBD2
j_gene: TRBJ2-3
v_gene: TRBV4-3
CDR3nt: TGCGCCAGCAGCCACCTGGGGCGGGGGGCAGATACGCAGTATTTT
CDR3aa: CASSHLGRGADTQYF

abundance: .
d_gene: TRBD2
j_gene: TRBJ2-7
v_gene: TRBV9
CDR3nt: TGTGCCAGCAGCGACGGGACTAGCGGAACTTACGAGCAGTACTTC
CDR3aa: CASSDGTSGTYEQYF

abundance: .
d_gene: TRBD2
j_gene: TRBJ2-7
v_gene: TRBV9
CDR3nt: TGTGCCAGCAGCGTAGGGGGACTAGCGGGATACGAGCAGTACTTC
CDR3aa: CASSVGGLAGYEQYF

abundance: few
d_gene: TRBD2
j_gene: TRBJ2-7
v_gene: TRBV19
CDR3nt: TGTGCCAGTAGTAGGGGACTAGCCTACGAGCAGTACTTC
CDR3aa: CASSRGLAYEQYF

abundance: .
d_gene: .
j_gene: TRBJ2-6
v_gene: TRBV9
CDR3nt: TGTGCCAGCAGCGTAACGGGAAGCAGTGGGGCCAACGTCCTGACTTTC
CDR3aa: CASSVTGSSGANVLTF

abundance: .
d_gene: .
j_gene: TRBJ2-5
v_gene: TRBV4-2
CDR3nt: TGTGCCAGCAGCCCGAATTTGGGGGGCCAAGAGACCCAGTACTTC
CDR3aa: CASSPNLGGQETQYF

abundance: .
d_gene: TRBD2
j_gene: TRBJ2-7
v_gene: TRBV10-3
CDR3nt: TGTGCCATCGCCCTAGTGGAGCGGGGCGAGCAGTACTTC
CDR3aa: CAIALVERGEQYF

abundance: once
d_gene: .
j_gene: TRBJ2-1
v_gene: TRBV10-2
CDR3nt: TGCGCCAGCAGTGGGGCAGGGTCCTACAATGAGCAGTTCTTC
CDR3aa: CASSGAGSYNEQFF

abundance: .
d_gene: .
j_gene: TRBJ1-5
v_gene: TRBV28
CDR3nt: TGTGCCAGCAGTAGCACAGGGCGGCCCCAGCATTTT
CDR3aa: CASSSTGRPQHF

abundance: .
d_gene: .
j_gene: TRBJ2-3
v_gene: TRBV20-1
CDR3nt: TGCAGTGCCCCTACTAGAGATACGCAGTATTTT
CDR3aa: CSAPTRDTQYF

abundance: .
d_gene: .
j_gene: TRBJ2-3
v_gene: TRBV3-1/TRBV3-2
CDR3nt: TGTGCCAGCAGCCAAGGGGCCGGATCTGCCGGAGATACGCAGTATTTT
CDR3aa: CASSQGAGSAGDTQYF

abundance: .
d_gene: .
j_gene: TRBJ2-7
v_gene: TRBV7-2
CDR3nt: TGTGCCAGCAGCACCCGGGGAGGGGGAGGGCCGTCCACCTACGAGCAGTACTTC
CDR3aa: CASSTRGGGGPSTYEQYF

abundance: .
d_gene: .
j_gene: TRBJ2-1
v_gene: TRBV7-3
CDR3nt: TGTGCCAGCAGCCCTAAGGACTACTACAATGAGCAGTTCTTC
CDR3aa: CASSPKDYYNEQFF

abundance: few
d_gene: TRBD2
j_gene: TRBJ2-7
v_gene: TRBV9
CDR3nt: TGTGCCAGCAGCGTAGGGGCTAGCGGCCTCTACGAGCAGTACTTC
CDR3aa: CASSVGASGLYEQYF

abundance: .
d_gene: TRBD1
j_gene: TRBJ1-1
v_gene: TRBV19
CDR3nt: TGTGCCAGTAGTATAGTCGGGACAGGGGGAACTGAAGCTTTCTTT
CDR3aa: CASSIVGTGGTEAFF

abundance: .
d_gene: .
j_gene: TRBJ2-5
v_gene: TRBV6-5
CDR3nt: TGTGCCAGCAGCTTGGGGCAGACCCAGTACTTC
CDR3aa: CASSLGQTQYF

abundance: .
d_gene: .
j_gene: TRBJ1-3
v_gene: TRBV6-5
CDR3nt: TGTGCCAGCAGTTCCGGGGGGTCTGGAAACACCATATATTTT
CDR3aa: CASSSGGSGNTIYF

abundance: .
d_gene: TRBD1
j_gene: TRBJ1-6
v_gene: TRBV5-5
CDR3nt: TGTGCCAGCAGCCTACTAGGGACAGGGCTGGATGATTCACCCCTCCACTTT
CDR3aa: CASSLLGTGLDDSPLHF

abundance: few
d_gene: .
j_gene: TRBJ1-4
v_gene: TRBV5-1
CDR3nt: TGCGCCAGCAGCTTGGTTCAGGGCGGCAATGAAAAACTGTTTTTT
CDR3aa: CASSLVQGGNEKLFF

abundance: .
d_gene: .
j_gene: TRBJ1-2
v_gene: TRBV4-2
CDR3nt: TGTGCCAGCAGCCAAGATCGCGGGGGCGTTGGGTATGGCTACACCTTC
CDR3aa: CASSQDRGGVGYGYTF

abundance: .
d_gene: TRBD2
j_gene: TRBJ2-1
v_gene: TRBV29-1
CDR3nt: TGCAGCACGTCCAGCGGGGGCTACAATGAGCAGTTCTTC
CDR3aa: CSTSSGGYNEQFF

abundance: .
d_gene: TRBD2
j_gene: TRBJ2-2
v_gene: TRBV27
CDR3nt: TGTGCCAGCAGTTCGTCTAGCGGGAGAGTATACACCGGGGAGCTGTTTTTT
CDR3aa: CASSSSSGRVYTGELFF

abundance: .
d_gene: TRBD2
j_gene: TRBJ2-3
v_gene: TRBV13
CDR3nt: TGTGCCAGCAGCTTAGTCCAAGCACTAGCGGGAGGGACAGATACGCAGTATTTT
CDR3aa: CASSLVQALAGGTDTQYF

abundance: .
d_gene: .
j_gene: TRBJ2-7
v_gene: TRBV7-3
CDR3nt: TGTGCCAGCAGCTTTGGCCTCGGGGACGAGCAGTACTTC
CDR3aa: CASSFGLGDEQYF

abundance: .
d_gene: .
j_gene: TRBJ2-7
v_gene: TRBV7-8
CDR3nt: TGTGCCAGCAGCCGAAGATCGCGGGGACAGTCCTACGAGCAGTACTTC
CDR3aa: CASSRRSRGQSYEQYF

abundance: .
d_gene: .
j_gene: TRBJ2-7
v_gene: TRBV7-2
CDR3nt: TGTGCCAGCAGCTTAGTGGGGCCCCAAGGCGGCCACGAGCAGTACTTC
CDR3aa: CASSLVGPQGGHEQYF